This T cell receptor beta chain was observed in a study of beta chain features in type 1 diabetes. Study-wide findings and caveats: Across all four CD4+ subsets, people with type 1 diabetes showed modestly shorter TCRB CDR3s.

TCRB transcripts that were expressed got sequenced, as all of the isolated RNA had been reverse transcribed. Only in-frame clones appear in the TCRdb table, and some are missing; sequencing was by immunoSEQ multiplex PCR. The data show 95,000 to 110,000 clones, roughly 28% seen once. As regards this clone: The antigen is unknown.

Sample: central memory CD4+ T cells from blood. The receptor was isolated from a woman aged 18-29 years with type 1 diabetes.

The CDR3 DNA reads as TGTGCCTGGAGTGTCGAAGCTTTCAACTATGGCTACACCTTC. It specifies CAWSVEAFNYGYTF. This rearrangement joins TRBV30 to TRBJ1-2, with unresolved D. Germline V gene sequence: CDR1 GTSNPN, CDR2 SVGIG (reference sequence). This CDR3 contains 14 residues. Deletions cut 0 bases from V and 2 bases from J, with 10 bases between.